This entry describes one T cell receptor beta chain. Its antigen is unidentified. The entry originates in a study of shared clonotypes between healthy human individuals. Findings and caveats of the study: Only blood was sampled; tissue repertoires likely differ. A reduction in generation probabilities was seen for non-shared clonotypes relative to those shared by all four donors.

The method was immunoSEQ multiplex PCR; TCRdb's version includes in-frame clones alone and lacks a portion of them. The sample shows some 1,600,000 clones, under 99% of them seen only once. The healthy adult donors were HIV-negative and reported no recent acute infections or vaccinations. Looked up from germline, CDR1 is SGHRS and CDR2 is YFSETQ. After removal of 6 bases from V and 5 bases from J, the junction contained 8 bases not matched to a gene. This CDR3 has 14 residues. This sequence was found in a man under 40 in good health. The genes are TRBV5-1 and TRBJ2-5; 9 bases line up with TRBD2. Sequenced material: naive CD4+ T cells sorted from blood. As for subset: CD45RA+ positively selected. The CDR3 nucleotides are TGCGCCAGCAAGGGGGCGGGAGGGCGTGAGACCCAGTACTTC. Protein: CASKGAGGRETQYF.